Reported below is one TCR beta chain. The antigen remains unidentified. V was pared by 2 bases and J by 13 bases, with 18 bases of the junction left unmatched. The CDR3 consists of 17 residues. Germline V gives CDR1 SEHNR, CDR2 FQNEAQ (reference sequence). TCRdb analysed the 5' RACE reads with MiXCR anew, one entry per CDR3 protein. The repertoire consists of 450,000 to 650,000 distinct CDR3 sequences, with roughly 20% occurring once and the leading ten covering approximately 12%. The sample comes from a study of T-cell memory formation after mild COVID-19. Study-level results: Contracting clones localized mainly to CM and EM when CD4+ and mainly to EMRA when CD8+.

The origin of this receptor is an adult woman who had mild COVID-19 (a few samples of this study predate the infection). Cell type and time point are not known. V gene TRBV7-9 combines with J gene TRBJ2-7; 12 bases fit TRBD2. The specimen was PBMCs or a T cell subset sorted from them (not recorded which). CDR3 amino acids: CASSLRSLTSGRPEVYF. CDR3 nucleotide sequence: TGTGCCAGCAGCTTAAGATCCCTAACTAGCGGGAGGCCCGAGGTTTACTTC.